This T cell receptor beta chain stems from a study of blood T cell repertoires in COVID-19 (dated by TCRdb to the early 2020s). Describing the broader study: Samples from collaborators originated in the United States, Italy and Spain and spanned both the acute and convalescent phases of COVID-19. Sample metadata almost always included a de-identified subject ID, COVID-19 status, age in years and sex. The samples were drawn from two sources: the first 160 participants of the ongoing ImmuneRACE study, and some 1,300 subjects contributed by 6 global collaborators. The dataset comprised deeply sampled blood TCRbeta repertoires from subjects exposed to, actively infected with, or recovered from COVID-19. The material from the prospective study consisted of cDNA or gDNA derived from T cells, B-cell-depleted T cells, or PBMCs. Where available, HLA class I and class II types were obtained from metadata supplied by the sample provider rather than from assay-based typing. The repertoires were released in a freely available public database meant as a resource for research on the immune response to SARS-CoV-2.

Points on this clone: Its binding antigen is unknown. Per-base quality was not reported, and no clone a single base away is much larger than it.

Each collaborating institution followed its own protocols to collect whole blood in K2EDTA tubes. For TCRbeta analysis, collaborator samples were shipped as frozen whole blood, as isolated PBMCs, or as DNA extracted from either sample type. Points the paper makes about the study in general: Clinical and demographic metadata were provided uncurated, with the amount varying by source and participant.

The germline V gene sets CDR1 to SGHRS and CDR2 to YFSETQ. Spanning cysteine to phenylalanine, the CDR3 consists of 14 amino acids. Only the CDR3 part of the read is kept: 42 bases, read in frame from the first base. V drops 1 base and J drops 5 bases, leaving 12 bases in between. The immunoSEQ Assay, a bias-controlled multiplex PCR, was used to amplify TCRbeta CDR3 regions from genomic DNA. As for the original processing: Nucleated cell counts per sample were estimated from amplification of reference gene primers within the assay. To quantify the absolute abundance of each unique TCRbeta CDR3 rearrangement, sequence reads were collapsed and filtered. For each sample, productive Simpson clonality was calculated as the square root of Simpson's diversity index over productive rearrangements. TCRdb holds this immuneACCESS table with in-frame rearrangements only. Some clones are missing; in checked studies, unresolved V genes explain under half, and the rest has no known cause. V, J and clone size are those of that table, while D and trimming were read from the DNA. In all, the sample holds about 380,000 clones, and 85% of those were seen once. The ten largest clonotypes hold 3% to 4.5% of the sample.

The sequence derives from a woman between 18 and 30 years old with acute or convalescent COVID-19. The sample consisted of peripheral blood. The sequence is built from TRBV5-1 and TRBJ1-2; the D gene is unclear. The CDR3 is CASSLLRGIYGYTF. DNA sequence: TGCGCCAGCAGCTTGCTTCGGGGAATATATGGCTACACCTTC.